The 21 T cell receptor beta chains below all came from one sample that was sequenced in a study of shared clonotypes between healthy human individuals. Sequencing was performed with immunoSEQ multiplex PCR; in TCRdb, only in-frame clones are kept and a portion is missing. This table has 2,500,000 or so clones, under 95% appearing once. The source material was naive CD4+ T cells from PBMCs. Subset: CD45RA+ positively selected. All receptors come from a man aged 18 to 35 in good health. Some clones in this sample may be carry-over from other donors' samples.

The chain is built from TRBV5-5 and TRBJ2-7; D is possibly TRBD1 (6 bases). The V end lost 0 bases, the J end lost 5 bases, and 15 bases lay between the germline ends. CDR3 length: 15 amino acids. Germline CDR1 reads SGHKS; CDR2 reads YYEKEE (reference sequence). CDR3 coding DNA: TGTGCCAGCAGCTTGGTGGGGGACACGGACCACGAGCAGTACTTC. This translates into CASSLVGDTDHEQYF.

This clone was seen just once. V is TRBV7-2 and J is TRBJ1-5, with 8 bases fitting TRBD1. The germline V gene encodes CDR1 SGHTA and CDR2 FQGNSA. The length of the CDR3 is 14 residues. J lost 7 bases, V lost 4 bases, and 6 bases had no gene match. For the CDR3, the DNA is TGTGCCAGCAGCTCAGGGGGCGCGTGGCAGCCCCAGCATTTT. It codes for CASSSGGAWQPQHF.

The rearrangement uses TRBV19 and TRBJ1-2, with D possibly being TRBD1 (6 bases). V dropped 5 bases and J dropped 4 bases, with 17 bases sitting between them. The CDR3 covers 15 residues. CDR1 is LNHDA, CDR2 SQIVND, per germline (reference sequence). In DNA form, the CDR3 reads TGTGCCAGTAGTGGTCAACGGGGGCCGATCTATGGCTACACCTTC. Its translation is CASSGQRGPIYGYTF.

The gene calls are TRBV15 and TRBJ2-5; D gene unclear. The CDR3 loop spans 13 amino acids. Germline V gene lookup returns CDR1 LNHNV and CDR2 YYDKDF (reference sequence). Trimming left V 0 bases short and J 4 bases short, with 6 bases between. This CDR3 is CATSRELGETQYF. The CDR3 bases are TGTGCCACCAGCAGAGAATTGGGAGAGACCCAGTACTTC.

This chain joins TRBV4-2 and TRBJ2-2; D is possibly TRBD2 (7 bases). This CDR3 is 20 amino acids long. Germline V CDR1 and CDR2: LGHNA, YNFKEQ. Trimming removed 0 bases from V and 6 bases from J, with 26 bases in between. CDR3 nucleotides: TGTGCCAGCAGCCAAGAAAAGTGGGCTAGATCTGGAGGGGGGGCCGGGGAGCTGTTTTTT. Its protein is CASSQEKWARSGGGAGELFF.

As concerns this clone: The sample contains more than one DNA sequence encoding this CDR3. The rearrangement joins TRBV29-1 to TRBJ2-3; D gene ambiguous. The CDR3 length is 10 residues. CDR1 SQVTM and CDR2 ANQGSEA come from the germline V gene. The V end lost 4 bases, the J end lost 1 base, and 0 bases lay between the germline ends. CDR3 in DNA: TGCAGCGTTGGCACAGATACGCAGTATTTT. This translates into CSVGTDTQYF.

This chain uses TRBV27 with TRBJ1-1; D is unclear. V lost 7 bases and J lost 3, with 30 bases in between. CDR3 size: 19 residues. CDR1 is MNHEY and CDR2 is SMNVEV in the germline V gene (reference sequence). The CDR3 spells CASTPSAGFFWEGDTEAFF. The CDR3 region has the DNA TGTGCCAGCACTCCTTCGGCGGGATTTTTTTGGGAGGGAGACACTGAAGCTTTCTTT.

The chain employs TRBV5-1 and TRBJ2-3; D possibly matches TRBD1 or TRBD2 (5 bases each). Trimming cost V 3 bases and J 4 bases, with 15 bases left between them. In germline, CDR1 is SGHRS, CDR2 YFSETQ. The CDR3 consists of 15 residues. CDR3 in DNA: TGCGCCAGCAGCTATGATGGCGTGGGGGCAGATACGCAGTATTTT. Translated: CASSYDGVGADTQYF.

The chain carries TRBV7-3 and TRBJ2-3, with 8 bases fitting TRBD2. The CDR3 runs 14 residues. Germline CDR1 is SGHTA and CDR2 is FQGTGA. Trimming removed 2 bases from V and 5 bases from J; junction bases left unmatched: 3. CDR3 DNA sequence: TGTGCCAGCAGCTTAGCGGGAGGTTTAGATACGCAGTATTTT. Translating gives CASSLAGGLDTQYF.

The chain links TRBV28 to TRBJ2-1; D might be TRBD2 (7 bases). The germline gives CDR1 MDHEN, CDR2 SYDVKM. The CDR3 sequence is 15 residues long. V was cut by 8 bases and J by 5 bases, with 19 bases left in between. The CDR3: CASGGASGYHNEQFF. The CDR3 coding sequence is TGTGCCAGCGGGGGGGCTAGCGGATATCACAATGAGCAGTTCTTC.

CDR3 sequence: CASSQMTGYTEAFF. The CDR3 coding sequence is TGTGCCAGCAGTCAAATGACAGGGTACACTGAAGCTTTCTTT. V usage is TRBV7-9 and J usage is TRBJ1-1; 7 nucleotides agree with TRBD1. From germline, CDR1 is SEHNR and CDR2 FQNEAQ (reference sequence). V gave up 6 bases and J gave up 3 bases; unmatched junction bases: 7. CDR3 length equals 14 residues.

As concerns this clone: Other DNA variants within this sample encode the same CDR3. The CDR3 DNA follows: TGTGCCAGCTCACCAGGGGCCAATCAGCCCCAGCATTTT. Protein product: CASSPGANQPQHF. The chain joins TRBV18 to TRBJ1-5, with a tentative D call TRBD1 (5 bases). Germline assignment: CDR1 KGHSH and CDR2 LQKENI. Trimming took off 2 bases at V and 3 bases at J, with 5 bases between the two ends. The CDR3 loop spans 13 amino acids.

CDR3 nucleotide sequence: TGTGCCAGCAGGAACACAAAGGGTGGGGATGAGCAGTTCTTC. Its protein product is CASRNTKGGDEQFF. The chain carries TRBV6-6 and TRBJ2-1; D unclear. The CDR3 consists of 14 residues. Germline assignment: CDR1 MNHNY and CDR2 SVGAGI (reference sequence). V shed 6 bases and J shed 8 bases, with 17 bases lying between them.

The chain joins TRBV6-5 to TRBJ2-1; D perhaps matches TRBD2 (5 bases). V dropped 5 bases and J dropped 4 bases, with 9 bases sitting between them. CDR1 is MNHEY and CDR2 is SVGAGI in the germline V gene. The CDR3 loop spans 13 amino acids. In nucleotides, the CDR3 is TGTGCCAGCAGTAACGGGGTGTACAATGAGCAGTTCTTC. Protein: CASSNGVYNEQFF.

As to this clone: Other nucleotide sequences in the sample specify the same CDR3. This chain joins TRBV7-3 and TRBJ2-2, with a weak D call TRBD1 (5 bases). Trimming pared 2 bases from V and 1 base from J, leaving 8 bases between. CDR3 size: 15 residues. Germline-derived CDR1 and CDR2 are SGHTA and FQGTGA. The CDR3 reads CASSLGTGNTGELFF. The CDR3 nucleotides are TGTGCCAGCAGCTTAGGTACAGGGAACACCGGGGAGCTGTTTTTT.

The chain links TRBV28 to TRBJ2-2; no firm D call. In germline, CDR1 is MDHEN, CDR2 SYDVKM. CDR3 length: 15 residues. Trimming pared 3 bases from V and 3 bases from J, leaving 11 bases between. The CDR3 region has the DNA TGTGCCAGCAGTTTTATGAGCCGAGACACCGGGGAGCTGTTTTTT. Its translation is CASSFMSRDTGELFF.

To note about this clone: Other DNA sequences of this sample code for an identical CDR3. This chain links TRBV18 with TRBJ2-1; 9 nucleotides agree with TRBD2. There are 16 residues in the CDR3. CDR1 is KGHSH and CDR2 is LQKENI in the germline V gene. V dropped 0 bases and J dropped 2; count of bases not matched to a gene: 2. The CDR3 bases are TGTGCCAGCTCACCACCGTCTAGCGGGACCTACAATGAGCAGTTCTTC. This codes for CASSPPSSGTYNEQFF.

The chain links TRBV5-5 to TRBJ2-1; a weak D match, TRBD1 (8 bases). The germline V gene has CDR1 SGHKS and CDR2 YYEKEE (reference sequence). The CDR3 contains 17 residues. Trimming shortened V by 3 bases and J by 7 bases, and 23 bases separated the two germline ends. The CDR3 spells CASSSLLDRGGWNEQFF. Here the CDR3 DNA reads TGTGCCAGCAGCTCACTTTTAGACAGGGGAGGGTGGAATGAGCAGTTCTTC.

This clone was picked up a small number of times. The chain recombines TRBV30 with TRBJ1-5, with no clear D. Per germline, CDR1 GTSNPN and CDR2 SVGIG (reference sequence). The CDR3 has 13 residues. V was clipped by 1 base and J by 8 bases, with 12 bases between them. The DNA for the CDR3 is TGTGCCTGGAGTGATGACGCCCAGGAGCCCCAGCATTTT. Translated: CAWSDDAQEPQHF.

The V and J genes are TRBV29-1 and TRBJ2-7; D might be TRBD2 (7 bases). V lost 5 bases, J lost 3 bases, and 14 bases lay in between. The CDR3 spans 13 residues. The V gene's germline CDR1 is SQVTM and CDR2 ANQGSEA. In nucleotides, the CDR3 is TGCAGCGTTTTACAGGGAGGGGGCTACGAGCAGTACTTC. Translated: CSVLQGGGYEQYF.

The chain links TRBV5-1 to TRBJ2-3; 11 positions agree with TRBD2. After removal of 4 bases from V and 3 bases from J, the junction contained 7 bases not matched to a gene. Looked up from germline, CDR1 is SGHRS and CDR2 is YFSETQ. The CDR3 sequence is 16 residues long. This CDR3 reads CASSHSGTSGTDTQYF. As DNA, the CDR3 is TGCGCCAGCAGCCATTCCGGGACTAGCGGTACAGATACGCAGTATTTT.